This T cell receptor beta chain is from a study of CD8 T cells in Susac syndrome (dated by TCRdb to the late 2010s). With respect to the entire study: The study used repertoire sequencing to test whether antigen drove CD8+ T cell activation and differentiation in Susac syndrome. Clonality of the CD8+ T cell repertoire was compared between about a dozen healthy donors, roughly 14 Susac syndrome patients and roughly 16 multiple sclerosis patients.

A remark on this clonotype: Its antigen target is currently unknown. Within one base of it there is no much larger clone, and no base qualities were kept.

CDR1 is given as SQVTM and CDR2 as ANQGSEA, both from the germline V gene. The CDR3 contains 10 residues, cysteine and phenylalanine counted. The kept DNA is CDR3 alone, 30 bases in frame from the first base. V loses 6 bases, J loses 9 bases, and the germline ends lie 9 bases apart. High-throughput TCR beta sequencing profiled peripheral blood CD8+ and CD4+ T cells from healthy donors, Susac syndrome patients and multiple sclerosis patients. Multiple sclerosis controls were treatment-naive patients with stable or active relapsing-remitting disease fulfilling revised McDonald criteria. Bulk CD8+ and CD4+ T cells were purified by magnetic negative isolation, while CD8+ TEMRA cells were enriched using FACS. Blood was drawn into EDTA tubes, processed within 24 hours, and PBMCs were isolated by density gradient centrifugation. PBMCs intended for TCR sequencing were cryopreserved in liquid nitrogen and thawed later in a water bath at 37 degrees C. A purity of at least 90% was achieved for sorted or isolated CD4+, CD8+ and CD8+ TEMRA cells.

The full study reports these points: The number of individuals in the TCR sequencing and HLA analysis was recognized as being relatively small.

RNA was extracted using the RNeasy kit, and about 0.45 to 1 ug of the RNA was reverse transcribed with random hexamers. TCR beta CDR3 regions were amplified with the immunoSEQ multiplex PCR assay covering 54 Vbeta and 13 Jbeta segments. Bias from PCR amplification was corrected by using a synthetic template baseline for primer optimization and for computational correction. As for the authors' bioinformatics: Only productive sequences were kept, with reads annotated to V, D and J genes according to IMGT and analyzed in immunoSEQ Analyzer. To calculate clonality, Shannon entropy was normalized by log2 of the number of productive unique sequences and then subtracted from one. For each patient and control, public and private clones were evaluated among the 100 most prevalent clones. Clones were defined as Susac-specific when absent from the healthy and MS cohorts, from about 970 published viral clones and from other ImmuneACCESS disease sequences. TCRdb handled the public reads itself, with Q25 trimming in fastp and clone calling in MiXCR, and kept productive beta chains. Duplicate CDR3 protein sequences are folded into a single record with the most common DNA and genes. It is TCRdb's table, rather than the study itself, that gives the V and J calls and clone size. The table for this sample lists hundreds of thousands of distinct CDR3 sequences; approximately 91% of them were counted only once. 0.18% of the sample belongs to the ten largest clones.

The receptor was derived from a human donor with multiple sclerosis. This receptor chain uses TRBV29-1 and TRBJ2-1, with an unclear D gene assignment. The sample taken for sequencing was CD8+ T cells from PBMCs. The CDR3 region reads CSVGLGEQFF. The nucleotide sequence reads as follows: TGCAGCGTGGGCCTGGGTGAGCAGTTCTTC.